Included here is one T cell receptor (beta chain) sequence, with context. The antigen remains unidentified. The data belong to a study of Graves' ophthalmopathy and Graves' hyperthyroidism. Study outcomes and limitations: Among expanded thyroid clonotypes above 0.001 frequency, most also occurred in blood.

Germline V gene data show CDR1 as LGHNA and CDR2 as YNFKEQ. Deletions cut 0 bases from V and 6 bases from J, with 14 bases between. This CDR3 has 15 residues. TCR beta CDR3 amplification used RNA transcripts. The first-round RT-PCR employed HTBI primers together with the Qiagen OneStep RT-PCR kit. A multiplex PCR was then performed as the second round. One entry per CDR3 protein results from TCRdb running MiXCR on the multiplex PCR reads. The sample shows about 740,000 distinct CDR3 sequences, 40% of them seen only once. Moderately to severely active ophthalmopathy under 3 months, CAS at least 3, NOSPECS at least 4. It was from 8 to 10 ml of fresh peripheral blood that the PBMCs came.

Sequenced material: peripheral blood. This receptor was taken from an adult man with Graves' ophthalmopathy. V usage is TRBV4-2 and J usage is TRBJ2-5; D ambiguous. CDR3: CASSQDQASRQTQYF. CDR3 sequence (DNA): TGTGCCAGCAGCCAAGATCAGGCGAGTCGGCAGACCCAGTACTTC.